The 5 T cell receptor beta chains below come from one sample, sequenced in a study of STAT5B mutations in CD4+ large granular lymphocyte leukemia. TCRdb's table, derived via immunoSEQ multiplex PCR, lists solely in-frame clones and lacks some. The table records tens of thousands of clones, 55% to 75% of them present only once. Sequenced input: CD4+ T cells from blood buffy coats. These receptors were collected from a human donor in good health.

This chain uses TRBV30 with TRBJ1-1; 9 bases agree with TRBD1. The CDR3 spans 11 residues. V lost 8 bases and J lost 6; bases outside the gene matches: 4. The germline gives CDR1 GTSNPN, CDR2 SVGIG (reference sequence). Here the CDR3 DNA reads TGTGCCGGACAGGGGTTCGCTGAAGCTTTCTTT. Translation: CAGQGFAEAFF.

The chain is built from TRBV18 and TRBJ2-1; D is ambiguous. The CDR3 loop spans 11 amino acids. From germline, CDR1 is KGHSH and CDR2 LQKENI. Trimming took off 3 bases at V and 8 bases at J, with 5 bases between the two ends. CDR3 coding DNA: TGTGCCAGCTCACCGGTGGATGAGCAGTTCTTC. Translation: CASSPVDEQFF.

The chain combines TRBV5-1 with TRBJ2-6; either TRBD1 or TRBD2 may fit D (5 bases each). Germline CDR1 and CDR2: SGHRS and YFSETQ. Trimming stripped 4 bases from V and 3 bases from J, with 17 bases between. The CDR3 loop spans 17 amino acids. Written as DNA, the CDR3 is TGCGCCAGCAGCGACGGGACGGCCCTTTTTGGGGCCAACGTCCTGACTTTC. Its protein product is CASSDGTALFGANVLTF.

V and J are TRBV9 and TRBJ2-3, with 12 bases fitting TRBD2. J gave up 1 base and V 2 bases, and 5 bases lay outside the gene matches. Germline V lookup: CDR1 SGDLS, CDR2 YYNGEE. The CDR3 totals 17 residues. The CDR3 region is CASSVLAGGDGTDTQYF. CDR3 DNA: TGTGCCAGCAGCGTCCTAGCGGGGGGGGACGGCACAGATACGCAGTATTTT.

V gene TRBV28 combines with J gene TRBJ2-7; a weak D match, TRBD1 (6 bases). The germline CDR1 and CDR2 sequences are MDHEN and SYDVKM. The CDR3 runs to 14 residues. V gave up 5 bases and J gave up 2 bases, with 13 bases separating them. Written as DNA, the CDR3 is TGTGCCAGCAGTAGACAGGCAACAACCTACGAGCAGTACTTC. This encodes CASSRQATTYEQYF. Complete variable domain (other parts from reference TRBV28 and TRBJ2-7): DVKVTQSSRYLVKRTGEKVFLECVQDMDHENMFWYRQDPGLGLRLIYFSYDVKMKEKGDIPEGYSVSREKKERFSLILESASTNQTSMYLCASSRQATTYEQYFGPGTRLTVT.